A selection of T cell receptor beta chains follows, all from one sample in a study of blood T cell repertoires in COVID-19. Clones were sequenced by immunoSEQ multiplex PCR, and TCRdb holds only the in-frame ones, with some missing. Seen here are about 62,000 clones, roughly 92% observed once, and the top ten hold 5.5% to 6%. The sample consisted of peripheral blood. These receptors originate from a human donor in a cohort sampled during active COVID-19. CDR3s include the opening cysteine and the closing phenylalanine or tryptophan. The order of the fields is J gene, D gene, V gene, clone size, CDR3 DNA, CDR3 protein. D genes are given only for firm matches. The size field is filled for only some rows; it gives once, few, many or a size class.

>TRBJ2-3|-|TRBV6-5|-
TGTGCCAGCAGTTCTAGGATGGATACGCAGTATTTT
CASSSRMDTQYF
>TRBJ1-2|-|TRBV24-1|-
TGTGCCACCAGTGATATATCACAGACCGGCTACACCTTC
CATSDISQTGYTF
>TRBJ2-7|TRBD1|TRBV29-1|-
TGCAGCGTTTGGGGGACAGGCGACTCCTACGAGCAGTACTTC
CSVWGTGDSYEQYF
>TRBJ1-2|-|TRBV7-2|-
TGTGCCAGCAGCCCAGGACAGTATGGCTACACCTTC
CASSPGQYGYTF
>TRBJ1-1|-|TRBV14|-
TGTGCCAGCAGCCAAGATCAGGCTTTTGGGGAAGCTTTCTTT
CASSQDQAFGEAFF
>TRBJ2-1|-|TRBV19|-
TGTGCCAGTAGTCCTTGGGGACACAACAATGAGCAGTTCTTC
CASSPWGHNNEQFF
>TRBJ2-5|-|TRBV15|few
TGTGCCACCAGCAGAGAGGGGGCCCGCCTGGGGACCCAGTACTTC
CATSREGARLGTQYF
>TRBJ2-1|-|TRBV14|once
TGTGCCAGCAGCCATAATAGCGCGAGCTCCTACAATGAGCAGTTCTTC
CASSHNSASSYNEQFF
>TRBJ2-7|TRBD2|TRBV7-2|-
TGTGCCAGCAGCCGTCTAGCGGGGGGCACATACGAGCAGTACTTC
CASSRLAGGTYEQYF
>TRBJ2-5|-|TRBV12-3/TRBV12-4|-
TGTGCCAGCAGCCGGGATCCCGGGGAGACCCAGTACTTC
CASSRDPGETQYF
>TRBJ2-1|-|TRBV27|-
TGTGCCTCTCGGGTGACGCCTGCCAGTGAGCAGTTCTTC
CASRVTPASEQFF
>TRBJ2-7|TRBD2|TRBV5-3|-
TGTGCCAGTCAGAACTATAGCGGGAGGGCGAAAGAGCAGTACTTC
CASQNYSGRAKEQYF
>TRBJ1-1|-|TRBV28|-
TGTGCCAGCAGGGGAGCCGGGACACTGAACACTGAAGCTTTCTTT
CASRGAGTLNTEAFF
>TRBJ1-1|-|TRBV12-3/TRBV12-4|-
TGTGCCAGCAGCCCGGGGGGTTCGACCCGTTTT
CASSPGGSTRF
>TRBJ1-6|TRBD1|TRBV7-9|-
TGTGCCAGCAGCCTTCGACAGGGGGTTAATTCACCCCTCCACTTT
CASSLRQGVNSPLHF
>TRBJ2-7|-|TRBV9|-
TGTGCCAGCAGCGGCCGCGAAGCCAACTCCTACGAGCAGTACTTC
CASSGREANSYEQYF
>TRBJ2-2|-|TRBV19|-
TGTGCCAGTAGTAGGGAGAGTCTGGCTGACGCGAACACCGGGGAGCTGTTTTTT
CASSRESLADANTGELFF
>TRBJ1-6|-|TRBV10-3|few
TGTGCCATCAGTGCGGGGAATTCACCCCTCCACTTT
CAISAGNSPLHF
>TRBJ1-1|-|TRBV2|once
TGTGCCAGCAGGTGGGGAGGGGAGGCTTTCTTT
CASRWGGEAFF
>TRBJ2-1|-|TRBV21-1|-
TGTGCCAGCAGCGAAGACAACAAAACAGGAGACGCCTACAATGAGCAGTTCTTC
CASSEDNKTGDAYNEQFF
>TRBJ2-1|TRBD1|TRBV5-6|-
TGTGCCAGCAGCACACCGGGACAGGGAAACAATGAGCAGTTCTTC
CASSTPGQGNNEQFF
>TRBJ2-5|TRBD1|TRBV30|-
TGTGCCTGGAGTGTAGGGGGCGGCAGGGAGACCCAGTACTTC
CAWSVGGGRETQYF
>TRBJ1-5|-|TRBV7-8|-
TGTGCCAGCAGCTTGCAGGCCGGTCCCAATCAGCCCCAGCATTTT
CASSLQAGPNQPQHF
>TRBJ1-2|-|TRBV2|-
TGTGCCAGCAGGGGTTCGGGGATGTGGGGGACTTATGGCTACACCTTC
CASRGSGMWGTYGYTF
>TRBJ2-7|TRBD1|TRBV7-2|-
TGTGCCAGCAGCCCAATGGGACAGGGGGCTTACGAGCAGTACTTC
CASSPMGQGAYEQYF
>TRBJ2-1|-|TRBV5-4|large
TGTGCCAGCAGCCCCGGGACCTACAATGAGCAGTTCTTC
CASSPGTYNEQFF
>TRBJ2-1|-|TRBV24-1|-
TGTGCCACCAGTGACCCGGGACTCGCCTCGGGGGAGCAGTTCTTC
CATSDPGLASGEQFF
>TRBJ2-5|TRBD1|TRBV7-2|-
TGTGCCAGCAGCGACAGGGGGGGGCAAGAGACCCAGTACTTC
CASSDRGGQETQYF
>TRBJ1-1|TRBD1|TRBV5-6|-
TGTGCCAGCAGCTCGGCGCCAACAGGGGGCACTGAAGCTTTCTTT
CASSSAPTGGTEAFF
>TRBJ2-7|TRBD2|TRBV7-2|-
TGTGCCAGCAGCTTAGAAGCGGGAGGATCCTACGAGCAGTACTTC
CASSLEAGGSYEQYF
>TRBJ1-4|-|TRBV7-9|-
TGTGCCAGCAGCGGCCGGGATACTAATGAAAAACTGTTTTTT
CASSGRDTNEKLFF
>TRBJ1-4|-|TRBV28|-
TGTGCCAGCAGTTTCGGGGGGGGTGAAAAACTGTTTTTT
CASSFGGGEKLFF
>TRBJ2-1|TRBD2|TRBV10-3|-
TGTGCCATCGGTCTAGCGGGAGCCAATGAGCAGTTCTTC
CAIGLAGANEQFF
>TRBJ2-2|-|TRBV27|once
TGTGCCAGCAGAAGAGAGCGAGGGGAGCTGTTTTTT
CASRRERGELFF
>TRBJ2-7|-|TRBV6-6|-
TGTGCCAGCAGTTACTCGGTAGCGCCCACCTACGAGCAGTACTTC
CASSYSVAPTYEQYF
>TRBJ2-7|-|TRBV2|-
TGTGCCAGCAGGGCAGGGGTCCGCGTCAACGAGCAGTACTTC
CASRAGVRVNEQYF
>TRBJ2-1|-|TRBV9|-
TGTGCCAGCAGCGTAGATGCTAGACCCAATGAGCAGTTCTTC
CASSVDARPNEQFF
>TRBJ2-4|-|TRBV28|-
TGTGCCAGCAGTTTACAGGGTTCCAACATTCAGTACTTC
CASSLQGSNIQYF
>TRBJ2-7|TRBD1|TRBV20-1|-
TGCAGTGCCAGTCCGCAGGGGGAGTCCTACGAGCAGTACTTC
CSASPQGESYEQYF
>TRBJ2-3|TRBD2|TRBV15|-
TGTGCCACCAGCAGAGGTTTGACTAGCGGGGGGCCAGATACGCAGTATTTT
CATSRGLTSGGPDTQYF
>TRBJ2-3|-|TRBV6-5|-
TGTGCCAGCAGTTATCGCGTATGGGATACGCAGTATTTT
CASSYRVWDTQYF
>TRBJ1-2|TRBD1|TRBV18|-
TGTGCCAGCTCACCGGGGTTGACAGGGAAGTTCTATGGCTACACCTTC
CASSPGLTGKFYGYTF